A selection of T cell receptor beta chains follows, all from one sample in a study of T cell responses to AZD1222 COVID-19 vaccine. Libraries were prepared by immunoSEQ multiplex PCR; TCRdb keeps only in-frame clonotypes and omits some of them. The sample lists around 84,000 clones, roughly nine tenths occurring once. This specimen was peripheral blood, taken on day 0 of AZD1222 vaccination. The receptors were sampled from an adult in good health. Both conserved end residues are part of each CDR3. A D gene is named only where the DNA matches it firmly.

J,D,V,CDR3,DNA
TRBJ2-7,TRBD2,TRBV5-4,CASSPGLAEYEQYF,TGTGCCAGCAGCCCTGGACTAGCGGAATACGAGCAGTACTTC
TRBJ2-2,-,TRBV2,CASSVGQRTGELFF,TGTGCCAGCAGTGTCGGGCAGAGGACCGGGGAGCTGTTTTTT
TRBJ2-7,-,TRBV10-3,CAISESLFYEQYF,TGTGCCATCAGTGAGTCCCTGTTCTACGAGCAGTACTTC
TRBJ2-2,-,TRBV6-5,CASSDTGELFF,TGTGCCAGCAGCGACACCGGGGAGCTGTTTTTT
TRBJ2-2,-,TRBV5-5,CASSLIQGNTGELFF,TGTGCCAGCAGCTTGATACAGGGGAACACCGGGGAGCTGTTTTTT
TRBJ2-3,-,TRBV5-1,CASSLSPTDTQYF,TGCGCCAGCAGCCTTAGCCCCACAGATACGCAGTATTTT
TRBJ2-2,TRBD2,TRBV4-2,CASSPRLAGALGELFF,TGTGCCAGCAGCCCCCGACTAGCGGGAGCACTCGGGGAGCTGTTTTTT
TRBJ2-1,-,TRBV5-1,CASSLGGAGQLNEQFF,TGCGCCAGCAGCTTGGGTGGCGCGGGTCAATTAAATGAGCAGTTCTTC
TRBJ2-3,-,TRBV6-4,CASSDSKGDSTDTQYF,TGTGCCAGCAGTGACTCGAAGGGGGATAGCACAGATACGCAGTATTTT
TRBJ1-1,-,TRBV5-1,CASSLDGRAMNTEAFF,TGCGCCAGCAGCTTGGACGGCAGGGCCATGAACACTGAAGCTTTCTTT